This T cell receptor (beta chain) was retrieved from a study of Ad26.COV2.S vaccination and SARS-CoV-2 variants. Background on the study: Doses of Ad26.COV2.S were injected into muscle once or twice, 56 days apart. Findings of the study overall: Recipients given vaccine exceeded placebo recipients in spike-specific TCR breadth. TCR breadth and depth analyses may have underestimated total T cell responses.

Treatment reported: about 20 received Ad26.COV2.S at low or high dose, single or two shots; about 5 received placebo; per-sample allocation not given. The investigators took samples on day 63 after the first vaccine or placebo injection. In Boston, the donor was an adult between 18-55 years of age. In regard to this clone: Its specificity is not known.

The assay was immunoSEQ multiplex PCR, and TCRdb's table has in-frame clones only and misses some. The table has roughly 420,000 clones, around nine tenths seen once. The V end lost 0 bases, the J end lost 3 bases, and 6 bases lay between the germline ends. The CDR3 loop spans 13 amino acids. Looked up from germline, CDR1 is KGHSH and CDR2 is LQKENI. The sequencing used peripheral blood, collected in a trial of Ad26.COV2.S vaccine versus placebo. The chain uses TRBV18 and TRBJ2-7; D remains ambiguous. This receptor was identified in a person between 18 and 65 years old who received the Ad26.COV2.S COVID-19 vaccine or a placebo. The CDR3 coding sequence is TGTGCCAGCTCACCACCGTCGAGCTACGAGCAGTACTTC. This sequence encodes CASSPPSSYEQYF.